The T cell receptor (beta chain) described here comes from a study of shared clonotypes between healthy human individuals. Germline V gene data show CDR1 as SGHAT and CDR2 as FQNNGV. The V and J ends lost 5 bases and 5 bases respectively, with 12 bases between them. This CDR3 is built from 13 residues. Comment on this clone: The antigen is unknown.

Points from the study as a whole: Non-shared clonotypes showed lower generation probabilities than clonotypes common to all four donors.

This table comes from immunoSEQ multiplex PCR, and its TCRdb copy is limited to in-frame clones, with some not included. The sample lists 1.4 million to 1.5 million clones, roughly 95% occurring once. The sample comprised naive CD4+ T cells sorted from blood. Sample subset: CD45RA+ positively selected. The chain carries TRBV11-2 and TRBJ1-1; D is possibly TRBD1 (5 bases). The receptor's source is a man aged 25-45 years in good health. The CDR3, as DNA: TGTGCCAGCAGCAAGGGGCTTCGGACTGAAGCTTTCTTT. Translation gives CASSKGLRTEAFF.